Listed below are T cell receptor beta chains from one sample, sequenced in a study of cytomegalovirus exposure and HLA in healthy donors. Sequencing was performed with immunoSEQ multiplex PCR; in TCRdb, only in-frame clones are kept and a portion is missing. Here the sample spans 170,000 or so clones, 75% to 85% being singletons. Sequencing input: PBMCs. These receptors were collected from a boy aged 5-17 years in good health and CMV-seronegative. CDR3s include the opening cysteine and the closing phenylalanine or tryptophan. A D gene is named only where the DNA matches it firmly. The size field is filled for only some rows; it gives once, few, many or a size class.

d_gene	v_gene	j_gene	abundance	CDR3aa	CDR3nt
.	TRBV21-1	TRBJ1-2	few	CASSLHFPGTANYGYTF	TGTGCCAGCAGCCTTCACTTCCCCGGGACAGCTAACTATGGCTACACCTTC
.	TRBV6-4	TRBJ1-1	once	CASEGGRGENTEAFF	TGTGCCAGCGAGGGCGGACGGGGTGAGAACACTGAAGCTTTCTTT
.	TRBV19	TRBJ2-2	many	CASSRTGTGSTGELFF	TGTGCCAGTAGTAGAACCGGGACTGGAAGCACCGGGGAGCTGTTTTTT
TRBD1	TRBV11-2	TRBJ2-7	.	CASSLDMGTEEQYF	TGTGCCAGCAGCTTAGATATGGGGACAGAAGAGCAGTACTTC
.	TRBV30	TRBJ2-1	.	CAWRRGEQFF	TGTGCCTGGAGGCGGGGTGAGCAGTTCTTC
TRBD1	TRBV19	TRBJ2-1	.	CASSIDLVPGQVSSYNEQFF	TGTGCCAGTAGTATAGATCTCGTACCGGGACAGGTAAGCTCCTACAATGAGCAGTTCTTC
.	TRBV4-1	TRBJ2-5	.	CASSQGGAGVKDEQYF	TGCGCCAGCAGCCAGGGGGGGGCAGGGGTGAAGGATGAGCAGTACTTC
TRBD1	TRBV9	TRBJ2-2	.	CASSALDRASTGELFF	TGTGCCAGCAGCGCCCTCGACAGGGCCAGCACCGGGGAGCTGTTTTTT
.	TRBV7-2	TRBJ1-3	.	CASSLAAFNLGNTIYF	TGTGCCAGCAGCTTAGCAGCCTTTAACCTTGGAAACACCATATATTTT
.	TRBV30	TRBJ1-2	.	CAWSVLRTNYGYTF	TGTGCCTGGAGTGTACTACGGACTAACTATGGCTACACCTTC
.	TRBV4-3	TRBJ2-3	.	CASSHSRGDTQYF	TGCGCCAGCAGCCATTCACGGGGAGATACGCAGTATTTT
.	TRBV18	TRBJ1-5	.	CASSLGVDSNQPQHF	TGTGCCAGCTCACTAGGGGTTGATAGCAATCAGCCCCAGCATTTT
.	TRBV7-8	TRBJ1-5	.	CASSLLTRDSNQPQHF	TGTGCCAGCAGCTTGCTTACGCGGGATAGCAATCAGCCCCAGCATTTT
.	TRBV18	TRBJ1-2	.	CASSLDSYGYTF	TGTGCCAGCTCACTCGACAGCTATGGCTACACCTTC
.	TRBV11-3	TRBJ2-5	.	CATEGDGGQETQYF	TGTGCCACCGAGGGTGATGGTGGGCAAGAGACCCAGTACTTC
TRBD2	TRBV19	TRBJ2-7	.	CASSIDRGGEQYF	TGTGCCAGTAGTATAGATCGCGGGGGAGAGCAGTACTTC
.	TRBV27	TRBJ2-1	few	CASSLWLPSSNNEQFF	TGTGCCAGCAGTTTATGGCTCCCTAGTAGCAACAATGAGCAGTTCTTC
TRBD1	TRBV5-1	TRBJ2-7	.	CASSFGDRGYEQYF	TGCGCCAGCAGCTTCGGGGACAGGGGATACGAGCAGTACTTC
TRBD1	TRBV4-1	TRBJ1-4	.	CASSEQGAGEKLFF	TGCGCCAGCAGCGAACAGGGGGCAGGTGAAAAACTGTTTTTT
.	TRBV27	TRBJ1-1	.	CASSLYRTNTEAFF	TGTGCCAGCAGTTTATACAGGACGAACACTGAAGCTTTCTTT
.	TRBV19	TRBJ1-1	.	CASTRLGGTEAFF	TGTGCCAGTACCAGACTGGGGGGGACTGAAGCTTTCTTT
.	TRBV6-6	TRBJ1-1	.	CASSYSVEGWTEAFF	TGTGCCAGCAGTTACTCGGTGGAGGGGTGGACTGAAGCTTTCTTT
.	TRBV7-2	TRBJ2-7	.	CASSLGSGNPYEQYF	TGTGCCAGCAGCTTGGGTAGCGGAAACCCCTACGAGCAGTACTTC
.	TRBV19	TRBJ1-1	few	CASSIGFREPWSF	TGTGCCAGTAGTATAGGTTTTAGGGAGCCATGGAGCTTT
.	TRBV5-6	TRBJ1-2	.	CASSSPRGGEYSGYTF	TGTGCCAGCAGCTCCCCCCGCGGGGGCGAGTACTCTGGCTACACCTTC
.	TRBV5-4	TRBJ1-1	.	CASSLDQGLEGREAFF	TGTGCCAGCAGCTTGGATCAGGGACTCGAGGGGAGAGAAGCTTTCTTT
.	TRBV19	TRBJ1-6	.	CASSSTLRGYNSPLHF	TGTGCCAGTAGTTCGACTCTTCGGGGTTATAATTCACCCCTCCACTTT
TRBD2	TRBV15	TRBJ2-1	once	CATSGGLAVYNEQFF	TGTGCCACCAGCGGGGGACTAGCGGTATACAATGAGCAGTTCTTC
TRBD2	TRBV10-1	TRBJ2-7	.	CASRPMSGTLYEQYF	TGCGCCAGCAGACCCATGAGCGGGACCCTCTACGAGCAGTACTTC
TRBD1	TRBV25-1	TRBJ1-1	few	CASSEWRAGGNTEAFF	TGTGCCAGCAGTGAATGGCGGGCAGGGGGGAACACTGAAGCTTTCTTT
TRBD2	TRBV7-2	TRBJ2-7	.	CASSQGTMGGSYEQYF	TGTGCCAGCAGCCAAGGGACGATGGGCGGGAGCTACGAGCAGTACTTC
.	TRBV18	TRBJ1-2	.	CASSPSSGDGYTF	TGTGCCAGCTCACCAAGCTCCGGGGATGGCTACACCTTC
.	TRBV7-6	TRBJ2-2	.	CASSLIAHQNTGELFF	TGTGCCAGCAGCCTCATAGCCCACCAGAACACCGGGGAGCTGTTTTTT
.	TRBV28	TRBJ2-3	once	CASSLDSPTDTQYF	TGTGCCAGCAGTTTGGACAGCCCCACAGATACGCAGTATTTT
.	TRBV5-1	TRBJ1-4	.	CASSLGGGTNEKLFF	TGCGCCAGCAGCTTGGGGGGGGGAACTAATGAAAAACTGTTTTTT
TRBD1	TRBV4-1	TRBJ1-1	.	CASSQLRPGGNTEAFF	TGCGCCAGCAGCCAACTCAGGCCAGGGGGGAACACTGAAGCTTTCTTT
.	TRBV9	TRBJ1-1	.	CASSRLGGTEAFF	TGTGCCAGCAGCCGTCTAGGGGGCACTGAAGCTTTCTTT
.	TRBV19	TRBJ1-5	.	CASSTFGALSNQPQHF	TGTGCCAGTAGTACGTTTGGGGCACTTAGCAATCAGCCCCAGCATTTT
TRBD2	TRBV10-2	TRBJ2-2	once	CASSDGLADYMAGELFF	TGCGCCAGCAGTGATGGCCTAGCGGACTACATGGCCGGGGAGCTGTTTTTT
.	TRBV11-3	TRBJ2-7	.	CASAEVGQLSYEQYF	TGTGCCAGCGCCGAAGTGGGCCAGCTCTCCTACGAGCAGTACTTC
.	TRBV21-1	TRBJ2-2	.	CASSSRGGELFF	TGTGCCAGCAGCAGCAGGGGCGGGGAGCTGTTTTTT
.	TRBV19	TRBJ1-1	.	CASSVTGVWNTEAFF	TGTGCCAGTAGTGTTACAGGAGTGTGGAACACTGAAGCTTTCTTT
TRBD2	TRBV6-1	TRBJ2-5	.	CASSEAAGGQETQYF	TGTGCCAGCAGTGAAGCAGCGGGAGGGCAAGAGACCCAGTACTTC
.	TRBV6-5	TRBJ1-6	few	CASGARWDSPLHF	TGTGCCAGCGGGGCTAGGTGGGATTCACCCCTCCACTTT
.	TRBV29-1	TRBJ1-1	.	CSVEKGGRRSEAFF	TGCAGCGTTGAAAAGGGAGGACGGAGATCTGAAGCTTTCTTT
TRBD1	TRBV30	TRBJ1-1	.	CAWSTPTGDTEAFF	TGTGCCTGGAGTACCCCGACAGGGGACACTGAAGCTTTCTTT
.	TRBV5-1	TRBJ1-1	.	CASSPYRADEAFF	TGCGCCAGCAGCCCTTACAGGGCGGATGAAGCTTTCTTT
TRBD1	TRBV10-3	TRBJ2-3	.	CAINSGQGAIDTQYF	TGTGCCATCAACTCGGGACAGGGGGCGATAGATACGCAGTATTTT
TRBD1	TRBV6-1	TRBJ1-5	.	CASSEATGANQPQHF	TGTGCCAGCAGTGAAGCTACAGGGGCCAATCAGCCCCAGCATTTT
.	TRBV29-1	TRBJ1-1	.	CSASRNTEAFF	TGCAGCGCCTCGAGGAACACTGAAGCTTTCTTT
.	TRBV10-3	TRBJ2-7	.	CAIKGDGYEQYF	TGTGCCATCAAGGGGGACGGCTACGAGCAGTACTTC
TRBD1	TRBV30	TRBJ1-4	.	CAWTGTGYEKLFF	TGTGCCTGGACCGGGACAGGGTACGAAAAACTGTTTTTT
TRBD2	TRBV7-3	TRBJ2-2	.	CASSLTRSSGVTGELFF	TGTGCCAGCAGCTTAACGCGCTCTAGCGGGGTCACCGGGGAGCTGTTTTTT
.	TRBV7-9	TRBJ1-1	.	CASAVGGMNTEAFF	TGTGCCAGCGCGGTTGGCGGAATGAACACTGAAGCTTTCTTT
.	TRBV5-6	TRBJ2-7	.	CASSSGIVSSSYEQYF	TGTGCCAGCAGCTCCGGGATAGTCTCCTCCTCCTACGAGCAGTACTTC
.	TRBV30	TRBJ1-1	.	CARGLTGNTEAFF	TGTGCCAGGGGACTCACCGGGAACACTGAAGCTTTCTTT
TRBD1	TRBV11-3	TRBJ1-1	few	CASSFDRATEAFF	TGTGCCAGCAGCTTCGACAGGGCTACTGAAGCTTTCTTT
TRBD2	TRBV4-3	TRBJ2-5	.	CASSQDPPGMVAGQTPYF	TGCGCCAGCAGCCAAGACCCCCCCGGGATGGTAGCGGGGCAGACCCCGTACTTC
TRBD2	TRBV19	TRBJ2-1	.	CASSKTSGRSSEQFF	TGTGCCAGTAGTAAGACTAGCGGGAGGTCGAGTGAGCAGTTCTTC
.	TRBV5-6	TRBJ2-7	many	CASSLGAYPEQYF	TGTGCCAGCAGCTTGGGCGCCTACCCTGAGCAGTACTTC